These T cell receptor beta chains were read from a single sample in a study of cytomegalovirus exposure and HLA in healthy donors. Clones were read by immunoSEQ multiplex PCR, and TCRdb kept only the in-frame ones, dropping some. The sample consists of tens of thousands of clones, about 9.4% of them appearing once. Sequencing was performed on PBMCs. These TCRs come from a man aged 60 to 75 in good health and CMV-seropositive. CDR3s include the opening cysteine and the closing phenylalanine or tryptophan. Fields, in order: J gene, V gene, D gene, clone size, CDR3 DNA, CDR3 protein. D genes are given only for firm matches. Clone size is shown for a subset of rows, as once, few, many or a class of expanded clone.

>TRBJ1-2|TRBV4-2|-|few
TGTGCCAGCAGCCAAGATATCGACAGATACTATGGCTACACCTTC
CASSQDIDRYYGYTF
>TRBJ2-5|TRBV6-1|TRBD2|few
TGTGCCAGCAGTGAAGCTCAGACTAGCGGGCTTGGGACCCAGTACTTC
CASSEAQTSGLGTQYF
>TRBJ2-7|TRBV5-4|TRBD1|once
TGTGCCAGCAGCAGGCCCGACAGGGTCCCCAGTGAGCAGTACTTC
CASSRPDRVPSEQYF
>TRBJ2-1|TRBV7-2|TRBD1|few
TGTGCCAGCAGTCAAGTCCCGGGACAGGGGGCTAAGGTCTTC
CASSQVPGQGAKVF
>TRBJ2-2|TRBV5-1|TRBD2|-
TGCGCCAGCAGCTGGACTAGTGGTCCCGGGGAGCTGTTTTTT
CASSWTSGPGELFF
>TRBJ1-2|TRBV11-2|-|-
TGTGCCAGCTCCCGGGCGAGGGATGGCTACACCTTC
CASSRARDGYTF
>TRBJ2-4|TRBV13|TRBD1|few
TGTGCCAGCAGCTCGCTTAAGTTGGACTCCGGGACAGCCCAAAACATTCAGTACTTC
CASSSLKLDSGTAQNIQYF
>TRBJ2-7|TRBV18|-|-
TGTGCCAGCTCACCAGGAGCTGTTCGGCAGGGGCATCTCGAGCAGTACTTC
CASSPGAVRQGHLEQYF
>TRBJ2-7|TRBV29-1|TRBD2|-
TGCAGCTTTCGGACTAGCGGGAGGGCCGGGGAGCAGTACTTC
CSFRTSGRAGEQYF
>TRBJ2-6|TRBV28|-|few
TGTGCCAGCTTTAGCAGCGGCGGACTCGGCTCTGGGGCCAACGTCCTGACTTTC
CASFSSGGLGSGANVLTF
>TRBJ2-1|TRBV29-1|-|-
TGCAGCGTTGAAGAGGGGGGATCGAATGAGCAGTTCTTC
CSVEEGGSNEQFF
>TRBJ1-6|TRBV6-1|-|few
TGTGCCAGCAGGGACAGATTTTCACCCCTCCACTTT
CASRDRFSPLHF
>TRBJ1-2|TRBV7-9|TRBD1|once
TGTGCCAGCAGCTTAGGGCAACAGGGGCATCACACCTTC
CASSLGQQGHHTF
>TRBJ1-5|TRBV30|-|-
TGTGCCTGGAGTGGGATAGGGGGTAATCAGCCCCAGCATTTT
CAWSGIGGNQPQHF
>TRBJ1-6|TRBV10-2|TRBD1|-
TGCGCCAGCAGTGACATTGCAGGGGGAAATTCACCCCTCCACTTT
CASSDIAGGNSPLHF
>TRBJ1-2|TRBV28|TRBD1|few
TGTGCCAGCAGCGCCGGGACAGGCCTCTATGGCTACACCTTC
CASSAGTGLYGYTF
>TRBJ2-7|TRBV7-3|-|few
TGTGCCAGCAGCCCCGGTCACTACGAGCAGTACTTC
CASSPGHYEQYF
>TRBJ1-6|TRBV6-1|-|few
TGTGCCAGCAACCTAAGGGGTGGCAATTCACCCCTCCACTTT
CASNLRGGNSPLHF
>TRBJ2-5|TRBV30|-|-
TGTGCCTGGAGCGTAGACTTGAAGACCCAGTACTTC
CAWSVDLKTQYF
>TRBJ1-1|TRBV6-5|TRBD1|-
TGTGCCAGCAGCCGGGACAGGAGGAACACTGAAGCTTTCTTT
CASSRDRRNTEAFF
>TRBJ2-7|TRBV30|-|few
TGTGCCTGGAGTGCACAGGGAAACGAGCAGTACTTC
CAWSAQGNEQYF
>TRBJ2-5|TRBV10-3|TRBD1|-
TGTGCCATCGCCCTGACAGGGGAAGAGACCCAGTACTTC
CAIALTGEETQYF
>TRBJ2-3|TRBV6-1|TRBD1|few
TGTGCCAGCTCGACGCGGACAGGGGCAGATACGCAGTATTTT
CASSTRTGADTQYF
>TRBJ2-1|TRBV9|TRBD1|-
TGTGCCAGCAGCCCCTGGACAGGGACGACCCCTCAGTTCTTC
CASSPWTGTTPQFF
>TRBJ1-3|TRBV28|-|-
TGTGCCAGCAGTGCAGCTCAGGGCTACTCTGGAAACACCATATATTTT
CASSAAQGYSGNTIYF
>TRBJ2-2|TRBV6-1|-|few
TGTGCCAGCGGGCCCAGGGGGAACACCGGGGAGCTGTTTTTT
CASGPRGNTGELFF
>TRBJ1-4|TRBV28|TRBD1|few
TGTGCCAGCAGTTTATACAGGGGGGTTACAAATGAAAAACTGTTTTTT
CASSLYRGVTNEKLFF
>TRBJ2-5|TRBV5-5|-|few
TGTGCCAGCAGCGCAGAACCAGAGACCCAGTACTTC
CASSAEPETQYF
>TRBJ2-7|TRBV5-1|-|few
TGCGCCAGCAGCTTGGCGGCGGTTAACTCCTACGAGCAGTACTTC
CASSLAAVNSYEQYF
>TRBJ2-1|TRBV18|TRBD2|-
TGTGCCAGCTCACCTGCTAGCGGGGGGAGCTCCTACAATGAGCAGTTCTTC
CASSPASGGSSYNEQFF
>TRBJ2-3|TRBV7-9|TRBD1|-
TGTGCCAGCAGCCTTGACAGGGGGACAGATACGCAGTATTTT
CASSLDRGTDTQYF
>TRBJ1-1|TRBV18|-|few
TGTGCCAGCTCACCACGGGCGGGAGGAGATGAAGCTTTCTTT
CASSPRAGGDEAFF
>TRBJ2-2|TRBV9|TRBD2|few
TGTGCCAGCAGCCGGAGCGGGGGGGCCGGGGAGCTGTTTTTT
CASSRSGGAGELFF
>TRBJ1-5|TRBV28|-|few
TGTGCCAGCAGTTTATCCGTACAGCCCCAGCATTTT
CASSLSVQPQHF
>TRBJ1-1|TRBV6-6|TRBD1|few
TGTGCCAGCAGTCCACCGGGACAGGGGATGAACACTGAAGCTTTCTTT
CASSPPGQGMNTEAFF
>TRBJ1-6|TRBV30|TRBD1|few
TGTGCCTGGAGTGTGCCGGGACAGGGGTCAAAGGCCCTCCACTTT
CAWSVPGQGSKALHF
>TRBJ2-1|TRBV14|-|-
TGTGCCAGCAGCCACACTCTCCAGGGGAGCTCCTACAATGAGCAGTTCTTC
CASSHTLQGSSYNEQFF
>TRBJ1-1|TRBV27|-|-
TGTGCCAGCAGTTTATCACATTTCACTGAAGCTTTCTTT
CASSLSHFTEAFF
>TRBJ1-1|TRBV6-1|TRBD1|-
TGTGCCAGCAGTGCGTCGTCGGGACAGCTGAACACTGAAGCTTTCTTT
CASSASSGQLNTEAFF
>TRBJ2-1|TRBV5-6|TRBD1|-
TGTGCCAGCAGCGCTATTGGACAGGGCTCCTACAATGAGCAGTTCTTC
CASSAIGQGSYNEQFF
>TRBJ2-3|TRBV13|-|-
TGTGCCAGCAGCTCCCAGGGTTATACGCAGTATTTT
CASSSQGYTQYF
>TRBJ1-2|TRBV27|TRBD1|many
TGTGCCAGCAGTCCGCGGACAGGGAAGTATCGGTATGGCTACACCTTC
CASSPRTGKYRYGYTF
>TRBJ2-5|TRBV6-1|TRBD1|few
TGTGCCAGCGGACAGGGGACTGGAGAGACCCAGTACTTC
CASGQGTGETQYF
>TRBJ1-4|TRBV19|-|few
TGTGCCAGTAGCCTTGACAGGAATGAAAAACTGTTTTTT
CASSLDRNEKLFF
>TRBJ1-6|TRBV5-6|-|few
TGTGCCAGCAGCTTGGAGCAACGCAATTCACCCCTCCACTTT
CASSLEQRNSPLHF
>TRBJ2-2|TRBV11-3|-|few
TGTGCCAGCAGTTCTTCCCCGGCAGGCGGGGAGCTGTTTTTT
CASSSSPAGGELFF
>TRBJ2-5|TRBV19|-|few
TGTGCCAGCCACCCGGGATCCCAGGGGGAGACCCAGTACTTC
CASHPGSQGETQYF
>TRBJ1-2|TRBV6-5|TRBD1|few
TGTGCCAGCAGTTACTCATCCGGGACAGGGATCGAGGGCTACACCTTC
CASSYSSGTGIEGYTF
>TRBJ1-5|TRBV9|-|-
TGTGCCAGCAGCCCAAGACAAGAAAGCAATCAGCCCCAGCATTTT
CASSPRQESNQPQHF
>TRBJ2-7|TRBV29-1|-|few
TGCAGCGCCGGCGAGGGCCCTTCCTACGAGCAGTACTTC
CSAGEGPSYEQYF
>TRBJ2-5|TRBV4-1|TRBD2|few
TGCGCCAGCAGCCGGCCGGGGGGGAAGGGGGAGACCCAGTACTTC
CASSRPGGKGETQYF